This entry lists 27 T cell receptor beta chains sequenced from one sample in a study of cytomegalovirus exposure and HLA in healthy donors. PCR primers comprised 60 Vbeta and 13 Jbeta primers. This table comes from immunoSEQ multiplex PCR, and its TCRdb copy is limited to in-frame clones, with some not included. The sample shows some 97,000 clones, about three quarters of them seen only once. The material sequenced was PBMCs. These receptors all stem from a male donor in good health and CMV-seropositive.

J is TRBJ2-7 and V is TRBV6-1; 9 bases line up with TRBD2. The CDR3 is 15 amino acids. Germline CDR1 MNHNS, CDR2 SASEGT. J lost 2 bases, V lost 4 bases, and 6 bases had no gene match. The CDR3 coding sequence is TGTGCCAGCAGTGTTAGGCTAGCGGGGACCTACGAGCAGTACTTC. As protein: CASSVRLAGTYEQYF.

The chain uses TRBV7-3 and TRBJ1-1; D call uncertain. The CDR3 is 18 amino acids. The V and J ends lost 2 bases and 0 bases respectively, with 19 bases between them. CDR1 is SGHTA and CDR2 is FQGTGA in the germline V gene. The CDR3 nucleotides are TGTGCCAGCAGCTTACGGTCGGGCACGGGGAGGTTGAACACTGAAGCTTTCTTT. Protein sequence: CASSLRSGTGRLNTEAFF.

The rearrangement links TRBV19 to TRBJ1-1; no firm D call. This CDR3 spans 13 amino acids. V was cut by 5 bases and J by 5 bases, with 12 bases left in between. Germline lookup yields CDR1 LNHDA and CDR2 SQIVND (reference sequence). CDR3: CASSSAAGTEAFF. The CDR3 nucleotides are TGTGCCAGTAGTTCCGCGGCGGGGACTGAAGCTTTCTTT. Filled out from reference TRBV19 and TRBJ1-1, the complete variable domain reads DGGITQSPKYLFRKEGQNVTLSCEQNLNHDAMYWYRQDPGQGLRLIYYSQIVNDFQKGDIAEGYSVSREKKESFPLTVTSAQKNPTAFYLCASSSAAGTEAFFGQGTRLTVV.

This clone has a handful of counts. The gene calls are TRBV6-6 and TRBJ2-1, with 9 bases that match TRBD2. The V and J ends lost 4 bases and 8 bases, in that order; junction bases with no gene match: 3. The CDR3 covers 13 residues. CDR1 is MNHNY and CDR2 is SVGAGI in the germline V gene (reference sequence). The CDR3 DNA is TGTGCCAGCAGTTGGCGGGGGGGGGATGAGCAGTTCTTC. This sequence encodes CASSWRGGDEQFF.

The V and J genes are TRBV11-2 and TRBJ2-5; the match to TRBD1 covers 10 bases. The CDR3 totals 16 residues. CDR1 and CDR2 (germline): SGHAT, FQNNGV. J was trimmed by 4 bases and V by 1 base; bases with no gene match: 6. In DNA, the CDR3 is TGTGCCAGCAGCTTAGGGACAGGGGGGTTCGGAGAGACCCAGTACTTC. Protein sequence: CASSLGTGGFGETQYF.

The V gene is TRBV5-4, the J gene TRBJ2-7; TRBD1 matches 11 bases. V dropped 4 bases and J dropped 5; count of bases not matched to a gene: 8. This CDR3 has 15 amino acids. The germline V gene encodes CDR1 SGHNT and CDR2 YYREEE (reference sequence). The CDR3 DNA reads as TGTGCCAGCAGCCGTGTGGGACAGGGGGTCCACGAGCAGTACTTC. Its translation: CASSRVGQGVHEQYF. Complete variable domain (other parts from reference TRBV5-4 and TRBJ2-7): ETGVTQSPTHLIKTRGQQVTLRCSSQSGHNTVSWYQQALGQGPQFIFQYYREEENGRGNFPPRFSGLQFPNYSSELNVNALELDDSALYLCASSRVGQGVHEQYFGPGTRLTVT.

This clone came up a few times. The V and J genes are TRBV30 and TRBJ2-7; TRBD1 is a possible D gene (5 bases). CDR3 length: 12 residues. V shed 5 bases and J shed 0 bases, with 8 bases lying between them. From germline, CDR1 is GTSNPN and CDR2 SVGIG (reference sequence). The CDR3 spells CAWQGSSYEQYF. The CDR3 DNA is TGTGCCTGGCAGGGAAGCTCCTACGAGCAGTACTTC.

V and J are TRBV4-1 and TRBJ2-7, with 12 bases identical to TRBD2. Germline trimming cut 6 bases from V and 4 bases from J; bases unmatched to any gene: 7. Germline V gives CDR1 MGHRA, CDR2 YSYEKL. The CDR3 runs to 15 residues. DNA for the CDR3: TGCGCCAGCAGTCACGGACTAGCGGGGATATACGAGCAGTACTTC. Amino acids: CASSHGLAGIYEQYF.

V usage is TRBV2 and J usage is TRBJ1-5, with TRBD1 matching 10 bases. The trim removed 6 bases at V and 5 bases at J, leaving 7 bases unmatched. Germline CDR1 is SNHLY and CDR2 is FYNNEI. This CDR3 region has 15 residues. The CDR3 region is CASREDRGAYQPQHF. DNA of the CDR3: TGTGCCAGCAGAGAGGACAGGGGGGCATATCAGCCCCAGCATTTT.

The rearrangement joins TRBV21-1 to TRBJ2-1; the D call in the table, TRBD1, was not verified against the DNA. TRBV21-1 is marked as a pseudogene. This CDR3 is built from 16 residues. The DNA of the CDR3 is TGTGCCAGCAGCAAAGGTGCAGGGCAGTTCGTCAATGAGCAGTTCTTC. It yields the protein CASSKGAGQFVNEQFF.

In this sample, this clone turned up a few times. Other nucleotide sequences from this sample produce the same CDR3. This chain uses TRBV7-2 with TRBJ2-2; tentatively, D is TRBD1 (6 bases). This CDR3 spans 15 amino acids. The ends were cut back, 1 base at V and 1 base at J, with 7 bases in the middle. CDR1 is SGHTA and CDR2 is FQGNSA in the germline V gene. This CDR3 is CASSLGTVNTGELFF. In DNA, the CDR3 is TGTGCCAGCAGCTTAGGGACAGTGAACACCGGGGAGCTGTTTTTT.

The gene calls are TRBV25-1 and TRBJ2-3, with 9 bases identical to TRBD2. This CDR3 comprises 16 residues. The ends lost 6 bases at V and 2 bases at J; junction bases unmatched: 9. Germline loops: CDR1 MGHDK, CDR2 SYGVNS. CDR3 sequence (DNA): TGTGCCAGCAGGGGCGGACTAGCGAAAGACACAGATACGCAGTATTTT. It codes for CASRGGLAKDTDTQYF.

V gene TRBV29-1 combines with J gene TRBJ1-2, with TRBD1 identical over 7 bases. From germline, CDR1 is SQVTM and CDR2 ANQGSEA. V dropped 6 bases and J dropped 5; count of bases not matched to a gene: 9. This CDR3 comprises 13 residues. CDR3 nucleotide sequence: TGCAGCGTGAAGACAGGGAACTGGTATGGCTACACCTTC. Translated: CSVKTGNWYGYTF. Supplemented by reference TRBV29-1 and TRBJ1-2, the full variable domain reads SAVISQKPSRDICQRGTSLTIQCQVDSQVTMMFWYRQQPGQSLTLIATANQGSEATYESGFVIDKFPISRPNLTFSTLTVSNMSPEDSSIYLCSVKTGNWYGYTFGSGTRLTVV.

There are a few counts of this clone. The rearrangement joins TRBV19 to TRBJ1-6; tentative D call: TRBD1 (6 bases). The CDR3 spans 15 residues. Germline V gene lookup returns CDR1 LNHDA and CDR2 SQIVND (reference sequence). V shed 3 bases and J shed 7 bases, with 13 bases lying between them. CDR3 in DNA: TGTGCCAGTAGTATGAGGCGGGGGGCAAATTCACCCCTCCACTTT. The encoded protein is CASSMRRGANSPLHF.

J is TRBJ1-6 and V is TRBV2; TRBD1 matches 7 bases. Germline loops: CDR1 SNHLY, CDR2 FYNNEI. V shed 6 bases and J 1 base; nucleotides not matched to a gene: 6. This CDR3 is 16 amino acids long. CDR3 DNA: TGTGCCAGCAGAGACAGGGCCATGTCCTATAATTCACCCCTCCACTTT. Translation gives CASRDRAMSYNSPLHF. The full variable domain, in which reference TRBV2 and TRBJ1-6 provide the parts outside the CDR3, is EPEVTQTPSHQVTQMGQEVILRCVPISNHLYFYWYRQILGQKVEFLVSFYNNEISEKSEIFDDQFSVERPDGSNFTLKIRSTKLEDSAMYFCASRDRAMSYNSPLHFGNGTRLTVT.

V usage is TRBV11-3 and J usage is TRBJ1-2; D is unresolved. Germline assignment: CDR1 SGHNT and CDR2 YENEEA. The CDR3 totals 16 residues. V lost 5 bases, J lost 2 bases, and 18 bases lay in between. CDR3 DNA sequence: TGTGCCAGCAGCGGACGGGAGGGCAGGCTGAACTATGGCTACACCTTC. Translation: CASSGREGRLNYGYTF.

This clone was counted once. The rearrangement links TRBV7-9 to TRBJ2-7; 8 bases map to TRBD2. V was clipped by 6 bases and J by 6 bases; unmatched bases: 7. CDR3 length: 13 amino acids. CDR1 is SEHNR, CDR2 FQNEAQ, per germline (reference sequence). The CDR3 DNA sequence: TGTGCCAGCAGGCCGGGGGGGCAAGGCGAGCAGTACTTC. This translates into CASRPGGQGEQYF.

The sample holds a few counts of this clone. The chain employs TRBV29-1 and TRBJ1-4, with D uncertain. CDR1 and CDR2 from the germline V gene are SQVTM and ANQGSEA. V lost 2 bases, J lost 8 bases, and 6 bases lay in between. The CDR3 sequence is 11 residues long. Here the CDR3 reads CSVESGEKLFF. CDR3 nucleotide sequence: TGCAGCGTTGAATCGGGGGAAAAACTGTTTTTT.

The chain has TRBV2 and TRBJ1-2, with TRBD1 identical over 8 bases. This CDR3 contains 14 residues. Per germline, CDR1 SNHLY and CDR2 FYNNEI. The V and J ends lost 8 bases and 0 bases, in that order; junction bases with no gene match: 5. CDR3 residues: CASSRQGTNYGYTF. The CDR3 region has the DNA TGTGCCAGCTCCCGACAGGGGACTAACTATGGCTACACCTTC.

The rearrangement links TRBV30 to TRBJ1-2, with 7 bases matching TRBD1. The germline CDR1 and CDR2 sequences are GTSNPN and SVGIG (reference sequence). The junction had 7 bases not matched to a gene; V was cut back by 2 bases and J by 4 bases. CDR3 length equals 14 residues. CDR3 sequence: CAWSKSGGSYGYTF. The DNA of the CDR3 is TGTGCCTGGAGTAAGTCAGGGGGAAGCTATGGCTACACCTTC. The whole variable domain, remainder taken from reference TRBV30 and TRBJ1-2, is SQTIHQWPATLVQPVGSPLSLECTVEGTSNPNLYWYRQAAGRGLQLLFYSVGIGQISSEVPQNLSASRPQDRQFILSSKKLLLSDSGFYLCAWSKSGGSYGYTFGSGTRLTVV.

The chain couples TRBV4-2 to TRBJ2-7; a possible D gene is TRBD1 (6 bases). This CDR3 contains 15 residues. V lost 2 bases and J lost 1, with 12 bases in between. The V gene's germline CDR1 is LGHNA and CDR2 YNFKEQ. CDR3 in amino acids: CASSQYRDPSYEQYF. In nucleotides, the CDR3 is TGTGCCAGCAGCCAATACAGGGACCCATCCTACGAGCAGTACTTC.

This clone was seen repeatedly, ten times or more. The CDR3 region has the DNA TGCAGCGTTGTACAGGGGTACAATGAGCAGTTCTTC. This sequence encodes CSVVQGYNEQFF. The J gene is TRBJ2-1, the V gene TRBV29-1, with 7 bases matching TRBD1. From germline, CDR1 is SQVTM and CDR2 ANQGSEA. The CDR3 is 12 residues long. With V trimmed by 4 bases and J by 4 bases, 1 base remained unmatched.

V usage is TRBV28 and J usage is TRBJ2-1; the match to TRBD1 covers 9 bases. Per germline, CDR1 MDHEN and CDR2 SYDVKM. The CDR3 is 16 residues long. Germline trimming cut 6 bases from V and 0 bases from J; bases unmatched to any gene: 6. The CDR3 bases are TGTGCCAGCAGCACACAGGGGGCCAGCTCCTACAATGAGCAGTTCTTC. It yields the protein CASSTQGASSYNEQFF.

The genes are TRBV7-8 and TRBJ2-5, with D perhaps matching TRBD2 (6 bases). This CDR3 is 16 amino acids long. Germline V CDR1 and CDR2: SGHVS, FQNEAQ. Deletions cut 6 bases from V and 10 bases from J, with 27 bases between. The CDR3 is CASSLPLLGAPGDQYF. In DNA, the CDR3 is TGTGCCAGCAGTCTCCCCTTACTAGGGGCCCCGGGGGACCAGTACTTC. Filled out from reference TRBV7-8 and TRBJ2-5, the complete variable domain reads GAGVSQSPRYKVAKRGQDVALRCDPISGHVSLFWYQQALGQGPEFLTYFQNEAQLDKSGLPSDRFFAERPEGSVSTLKIQRTQQEDSAVYLCASSLPLLGAPGDQYFGPGTRLLVL.

This clone was counted a few times. The chain recombines TRBV29-1 with TRBJ1-2; D is ambiguous. The CDR3 is 11 amino acids. V lost 4 bases and J 4 bases, leaving 7 bases between the germline ends. The germline V gene has CDR1 SQVTM and CDR2 ANQGSEA. The CDR3 bases are TGCAGCGTTGTACTTGGCTATGGCTACACCTTC. Translation: CSVVLGYGYTF.

This clone appeared a few times. The chain uses TRBV30 and TRBJ2-7, with 10 bases aligning to TRBD1. The CDR3 covers 15 residues. The germline gives CDR1 GTSNPN, CDR2 SVGIG (reference sequence). Trimming cost V 3 bases and J 2 bases; bases outside gene matches: 7. The CDR3 reads CAWSSGQGGAYEQYF. CDR3 DNA: TGTGCCTGGAGCTCTGGACAGGGGGGGGCCTACGAGCAGTACTTC.

The rearrangement uses TRBV4-1 and TRBJ2-7; D possibly corresponds to TRBD1 (6 bases). This CDR3 contains 16 residues. Per germline, CDR1 MGHRA and CDR2 YSYEKL. Trimming took 2 bases from V and 3 from J, leaving 17 bases between them. The CDR3 sequence: CASSQPSLTGNYEQYF. For the CDR3, the DNA is TGCGCCAGCAGCCAACCGAGCCTGACAGGAAACTACGAGCAGTACTTC.